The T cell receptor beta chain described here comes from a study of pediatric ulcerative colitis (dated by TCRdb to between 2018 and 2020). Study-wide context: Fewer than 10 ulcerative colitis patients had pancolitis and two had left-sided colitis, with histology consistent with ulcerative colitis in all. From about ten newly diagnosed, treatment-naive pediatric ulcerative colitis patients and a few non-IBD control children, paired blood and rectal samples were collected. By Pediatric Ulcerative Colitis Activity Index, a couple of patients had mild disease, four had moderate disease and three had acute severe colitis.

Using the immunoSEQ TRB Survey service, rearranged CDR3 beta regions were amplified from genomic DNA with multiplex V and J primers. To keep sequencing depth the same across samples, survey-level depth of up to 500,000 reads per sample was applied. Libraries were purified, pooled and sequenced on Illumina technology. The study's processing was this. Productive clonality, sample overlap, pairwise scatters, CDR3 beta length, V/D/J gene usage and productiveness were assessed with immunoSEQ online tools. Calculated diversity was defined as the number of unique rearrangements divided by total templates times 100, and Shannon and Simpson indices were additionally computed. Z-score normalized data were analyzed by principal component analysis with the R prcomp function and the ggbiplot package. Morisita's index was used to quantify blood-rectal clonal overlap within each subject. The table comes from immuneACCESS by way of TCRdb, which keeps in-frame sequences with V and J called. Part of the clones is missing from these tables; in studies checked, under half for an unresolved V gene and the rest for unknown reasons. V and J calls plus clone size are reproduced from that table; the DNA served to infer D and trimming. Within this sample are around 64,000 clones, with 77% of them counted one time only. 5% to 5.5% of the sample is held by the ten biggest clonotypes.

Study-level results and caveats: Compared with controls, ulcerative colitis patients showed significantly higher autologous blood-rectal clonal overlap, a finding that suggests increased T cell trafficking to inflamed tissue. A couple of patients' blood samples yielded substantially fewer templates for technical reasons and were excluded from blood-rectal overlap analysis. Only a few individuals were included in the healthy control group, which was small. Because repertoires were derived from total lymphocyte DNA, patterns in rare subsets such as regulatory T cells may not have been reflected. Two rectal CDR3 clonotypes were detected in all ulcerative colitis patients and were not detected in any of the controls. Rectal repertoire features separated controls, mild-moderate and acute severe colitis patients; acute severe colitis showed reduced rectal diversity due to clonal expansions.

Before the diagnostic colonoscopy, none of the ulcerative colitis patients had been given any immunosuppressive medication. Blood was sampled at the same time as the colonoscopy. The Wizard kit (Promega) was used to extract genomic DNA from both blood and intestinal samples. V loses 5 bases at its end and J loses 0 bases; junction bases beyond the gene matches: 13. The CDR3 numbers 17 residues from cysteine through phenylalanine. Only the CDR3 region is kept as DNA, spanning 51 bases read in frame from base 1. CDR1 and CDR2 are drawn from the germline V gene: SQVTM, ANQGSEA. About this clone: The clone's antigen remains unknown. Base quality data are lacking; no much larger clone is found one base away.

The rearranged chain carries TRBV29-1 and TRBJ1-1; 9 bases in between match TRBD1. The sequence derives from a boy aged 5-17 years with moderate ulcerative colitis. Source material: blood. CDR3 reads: CSVLIITRTGVNTEAFF. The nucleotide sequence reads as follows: TGCAGCGTTCTTATAATCACGCGGACAGGGGTGAACACTGAAGCTTTCTTT.